One sample yielded the 6 T cell receptor beta chains listed below, sequenced in a study of blood T cells in healthy people across ages. PCR was performed a second time for 7 to 11 cycles using a sample-barcoded 5' primer and a J-beta primer mix. TCRdb passed the 5' RACE reads through MiXCR, listing each CDR3 protein once. The sample yields fewer than 1.5 million distinct CDR3 sequences, 40% to 50% seen once. The sample comprised blood. Receptor source: a young woman in good health.

The chain has TRBV7-2 and TRBJ2-3; D is unclear. The CDR3 consists of 15 residues. The germline V gene encodes CDR1 SGHTA and CDR2 FQGNSA. V lost 0 bases and J lost 2, with 9 bases in between. The chain's CDR3 is CASSLAETPTDTQYF. The CDR3 bases are TGTGCCAGCAGCTTAGCGGAGACCCCCACAGATACGCAGTATTTT.

This clonotype was seen more than once but under ten times. This rearrangement joins TRBV28 to TRBJ2-3; 8 bases match TRBD2. The germline gives CDR1 MDHEN, CDR2 SYDVKM. The V gene end was trimmed by 6 bases and the J gene end by 4 bases; junction bases not matched to a gene: 12. The CDR3 sequence is 16 residues long. The CDR3, as DNA: TGTGCCAGCAGCGAAGAACGGGGGGGCGGGTCAGATACGCAGTATTTT. It encodes CASSEERGGGSDTQYF.

The chain links TRBV11-2 to TRBJ2-1; 13 bases are a match to TRBD2. This CDR3 comprises 21 residues. Per the germline V gene, CDR1 is SGHAT and CDR2 is FQNNGV. V trimming: 3 bases; J trimming: 2 bases; junction bases outside the gene matches: 16. The CDR3 reads CASSLSGLAGAGHGAYNEQFF. CDR3 DNA: TGTGCCAGCAGCTTGTCCGGACTAGCGGGAGCTGGGCATGGCGCCTACAATGAGCAGTTCTTC. Filled out from reference TRBV11-2 and TRBJ2-1, the complete variable domain reads EAGVAQSPRYKIIEKRQSVAFWCNPISGHATLYWYQQILGQGPKLLIQFQNNGVVDDSQLPKDRFSAERLKGVDSTLKIQPAKLEDSAVYLCASSLSGLAGAGHGAYNEQFFGPGTRLTVL.

This clonotype was seen a few times. The chain links TRBV6-2 or TRBV6-3 to TRBJ2-7; 15 bases map to TRBD2. Trimming took 10 bases from V and 5 from J; bases not matched to a gene: 6. The CDR3 contains 14 residues. The germline gives CDR1 MNHEY, CDR2 SVGEGT. The DNA for the CDR3 is TGTGCCACCTTGGGACTAGCGGGAGGCAACGAGCAGTACTTC. Residues: CATLGLAGGNEQYF.

This clonotype was detected only once. The J gene is TRBJ2-1, the V gene TRBV30; no clear D. CDR3 size: 11 residues. The germline V gene has CDR1 GTSNPN and CDR2 SVGIG (reference sequence). CDR3 nucleotide sequence: TGTGCTTGTGTAACCTCCTGCGAGCAGTTCTTC. This sequence encodes CACVTSCEQFF.

The rearrangement links TRBV29-1 to TRBJ2-7, with D perhaps given as TRBD1 or TRBD2 (5 bases each). The germline V gene encodes CDR1 SQVTM and CDR2 ANQGSEA. This CDR3 is 11 amino acids long. The V end was cut by 8 bases, the J end by 3 bases, with 11 bases between. In nucleotides, the CDR3 is TGCAGCCTAAGGGACGGCTACGAGCAGTACTTC. Amino acid sequence: CSLRDGYEQYF.